Shown below are 28 T cell receptor beta chains from a single sample sequenced in a study of technical replicates of blood from several donors. The data were produced by immunoSEQ multiplex PCR, yet TCRdb's version contains in-frame clones alone and is incomplete. The table records 70,000 or so clones, roughly 88% of them present only once. Material for sequencing was PBMCs. The receptors shown here come from a human donor in good health. Some clones in this sample may be carry-over from other donors' samples.

This clone has more than one count but fewer than ten. The V and J genes are TRBV7-2 and TRBJ2-1; a possible D gene is TRBD2 (6 bases). Germline CDR1 reads SGHTA; CDR2 reads FQGNSA. CDR3 length equals 15 residues. V shed 4 bases and J shed 10 bases, with 20 bases lying between them. Here the CDR3 DNA reads TGTGCCAGCAGCTCGCCCCGGGGGAGATTTGAGGAGCAGTTCTTC. Protein: CASSSPRGRFEEQFF.

The chain uses TRBV10-3 and TRBJ1-1; 8 nucleotides agree with TRBD1. The CDR3 extends over 15 amino acids. V gave up 6 bases and J gave up 1 base; unmatched junction bases: 7. The germline gives CDR1 ENHRY, CDR2 SYGVKD. Here the CDR3 DNA reads TGTGCCATCAGGGGAGACAGGGGCGGGAACACTGAAGCTTTCTTT. Amino acid sequence: CAIRGDRGGNTEAFF.

The chain combines TRBV7-3 with TRBJ2-2, with TRBD2 matching 10 bases. This CDR3 contains 23 residues. Germline V gene sequence: CDR1 SGHTA, CDR2 FQGTGA. Unmatched junction bases numbered 22, after V lost 1 base and J lost 2 bases. The CDR3 protein is CASSLRSTSGIHSTGPNTGELFF. The CDR3, as DNA: TGTGCCAGCAGCTTAAGATCTACTAGCGGGATCCATTCTACGGGTCCAAACACCGGGGAGCTGTTTTTT.

V usage is TRBV9 and J usage is TRBJ2-1; the match to TRBD1 covers 11 bases. Germline values: CDR1 SGDLS, CDR2 YYNGEE. V shed 2 bases, J shed 8 bases, and the junction held 6 bases outside the gene matches. This CDR3 region has 15 residues. CDR3 nucleotides: TGTGCCAGCAGCGTTTGGACAGGGGGCTTTGATGAGCAGTTCTTC. Translation: CASSVWTGGFDEQFF.

The chain has TRBV11-2 and TRBJ2-3; TRBD2 matches at 13 bases. The CDR3 consists of 16 residues. V dropped 6 bases and J dropped 3; count of bases not matched to a gene: 6. CDR1 SGHAT and CDR2 FQNNGV come from the germline V gene. The CDR3 here is CASRPGTSGITDTQYF. The DNA of the CDR3 is TGTGCCAGCAGGCCAGGGACTAGCGGGATTACAGATACGCAGTATTTT.

The chain joins TRBV30 to TRBJ2-1; 7 nucleotides align to TRBD1. With V trimmed by 6 bases and J by 10 bases, 12 bases remained unmatched. CDR3 size: 13 residues. The germline CDR1 and CDR2 sequences are GTSNPN and SVGIG (reference sequence). CDR3 DNA sequence: TGTGCCTGCAAAGCTAACGACAGGGCCGAGCAGTTCTTC. Translating it yields CACKANDRAEQFF.

The rearrangement uses TRBV9 and TRBJ2-7; tentative D call: TRBD2 (7 bases). CDR3 length equals 18 residues. V was shortened by 0 bases and J by 9 bases, with 28 bases between the two germline ends. Germline V lookup: CDR1 SGDLS, CDR2 YYNGEE. The CDR3 reads CASSVGGGGRVAVRRQYF. The DNA for the CDR3 is TGTGCCAGCAGCGTAGGAGGGGGGGGTCGCGTAGCGGTACGAAGGCAGTACTTC.

J is TRBJ2-7 and V is TRBV5-6, with 9 bases lining up with TRBD2. This CDR3 is 16 amino acids long. Trimming at V came to 0 bases and at J to 3 bases, leaving 7 bases not matched to a gene. Germline CDR1 and CDR2: SGHDT and YYEEEE. CDR3 DNA: TGTGCCAGCAGCTTGGAAGGTAGCGGGAGAGTCTACGAGCAGTACTTC. Translation gives CASSLEGSGRVYEQYF.

This clone was seen once. J is TRBJ1-2 and V is TRBV5-6; weak D call: TRBD1 (5 bases). The V gene's germline CDR1 is SGHDT and CDR2 YYEEEE. V was clipped by 0 bases and J by 7 bases, with 13 bases between them. The CDR3 covers 14 residues. CDR3 coding DNA: TGTGCCAGCAGCTTGGCCAAGGGACTCGGTGGCTACACCTTC. Translated: CASSLAKGLGGYTF.

This clone was seen a single time. The V and J genes are TRBV29-1 and TRBJ1-1; D not certain. V lost 3 bases to trimming and J lost 1 base, with 6 bases between them. Per the germline V gene, CDR1 is SQVTM and CDR2 is ANQGSEA. The CDR3 runs to 12 residues. CDR3 coding DNA: TGCAGCGTTGACAGACAGAACACTGAAGCTTTCTTT. Translating gives CSVDRQNTEAFF. The whole variable domain, filled in from reference TRBV29-1 and TRBJ1-1, reads SAVISQKPSRDICQRGTSLTIQCQVDSQVTMMFWYRQQPGQSLTLIATANQGSEATYESGFVIDKFPISRPNLTFSTLTVSNMSPEDSSIYLCSVDRQNTEAFFGQGTRLTVV.

This rearrangement joins TRBV27 to TRBJ2-7; TRBD1 agrees at 7 bases. Germline V CDR1 and CDR2: MNHEY, SMNVEV (reference sequence). V lost 1 base, J lost 4 bases, and 4 bases stayed unmatched. This CDR3 is built from 14 residues. The CDR3 spells CASSLWGQHYEQYF. CDR3 bases: TGTGCCAGCAGTTTATGGGGACAGCATTACGAGCAGTACTTC.

This chain joins TRBV30 and TRBJ1-1; D ambiguous. V dropped 3 bases and J dropped 7 bases, with 9 bases sitting between them. The CDR3 is made up of 11 amino acids. Germline assignment: CDR1 GTSNPN and CDR2 SVGIG (reference sequence). This CDR3 reads CAWSPTGEAFF. The DNA for the CDR3 is TGTGCCTGGAGCCCAACCGGTGAAGCTTTCTTT.

The CDR3 spells CASSVTTWSTDTQYF. DNA of the CDR3: TGTGCCAGCAGCGTAACGACTTGGAGCACAGATACGCAGTATTTT. V usage is TRBV7-2 and J usage is TRBJ2-3; D uncertain. There are 15 residues in the CDR3. V was trimmed by 5 bases and J by 0 bases, leaving 12 bases between them. In germline, CDR1 is SGHTA, CDR2 FQGNSA.

The chain couples TRBV7-8 to TRBJ1-2, with a possible D match to TRBD1 (5 bases). Germline CDR1 and CDR2: SGHVS and FQNEAQ. The V and J ends lost 4 bases and 2 bases respectively, with 8 bases between them. The CDR3 length is 13 residues. CDR3: CASSSGSNYGYTF. Written as DNA, the CDR3 is TGTGCCAGCAGCTCAGGGTCCAACTATGGCTACACCTTC.

This chain links TRBV19 with TRBJ1-2; possible D gene TRBD1, 6 bases. The CDR3 is 13 amino acids. Germline CDR1 is LNHDA and CDR2 is SQIVND (reference sequence). Trimming pared 8 bases from V and 8 bases from J, leaving 18 bases between. CDR3 in DNA: TGTGCCAGTCGACAGATCACAGGGAGCGGCTACACCTTC. This codes for CASRQITGSGYTF.

The chain links TRBV30 to TRBJ2-1; TRBD1 agrees at 8 bases. In germline, CDR1 is GTSNPN, CDR2 SVGIG (reference sequence). V was pared by 0 bases and J by 5 bases, with 9 bases of the junction left unmatched. CDR3 length: 16 residues. As DNA, the CDR3 is TGTGCCTGGAGTGTAAAGGACAGGGTCAAGGACAATGAGCAGTTCTTC. It codes for CAWSVKDRVKDNEQFF.

The V gene is TRBV5-1, the J gene TRBJ1-4; possibly TRBD1 for D (5 bases). The CDR3 sequence is 15 residues long. Germline lookup yields CDR1 SGHRS and CDR2 YFSETQ. Trimming took 4 bases from V and 8 from J, leaving 18 bases between them. In nucleotides, the CDR3 is TGCGCCAGCAGCATAACAGGTTTAATAGGCGAAAAACTGTTTTTT. It yields the protein CASSITGLIGEKLFF.

The chain uses TRBV7-9 and TRBJ1-2; no clear D gene. The V and J ends lost 10 bases and 12 bases respectively, with 9 bases between them. CDR1 SEHNR and CDR2 FQNEAQ come from the germline V gene (reference sequence). This CDR3 contains 8 residues. CDR3 region: CANQRDTF. The CDR3 DNA is TGTGCCAACCAGCGGGACACCTTC. Full variable domain (remainder filled in from reference TRBV7-9 and TRBJ1-2): DTGVSQNPRHKITKRGQNVTFRCDPISEHNRLYWYRQTLGQGPEFLTYFQNEAQLEKSRLLSDRFSAERPKGSFSTLEIQRTEQGDSAMYLCANQRDTFGSGTRLTVV.

Regarding this clone: Compared with germline, one end of the junction differs, possibly owing to a read error. This chain connects TRBV9 to TRBJ2-3; 9 nucleotides align to TRBD2. CDR3 length equals 14 residues. Germline V gives CDR1 SGDLS, CDR2 YYNGEE. The CDR3 loop reads CASSIGTSRDTQYF. The CDR3 coding sequence is TGTGCCAGCAGCATCGGGACTAGCAGAGATACGCAGTATTTT.

By sample share, this clone is medium-sized (0.01 to 0.1%). This chain uses TRBV4-3 with TRBJ1-1, with 7 positions matching TRBD1. Germline trimming cut 0 bases from V and 7 bases from J; bases unmatched to any gene: 8. This CDR3 comprises 15 residues. Looked up from germline, CDR1 is LGHNA and CDR2 is YSLEER. CDR3 loop: CASSQDRAAGGEAFF. CDR3 nucleotides: TGCGCCAGCAGCCAAGATCGCGCGGCAGGGGGTGAAGCTTTCTTT.

The chain carries TRBV7-2 and TRBJ2-4; 9 nucleotides match TRBD1. The CDR3 runs 16 residues. V lost 5 bases, J lost 5 bases, and 10 bases stayed unmatched. Germline V gene lookup returns CDR1 SGHTA and CDR2 FQGNSA. CDR3 in DNA: TGTGCCAGCAGCCTAGAGGGGACAGGGTCACAAAACATTCAGTACTTC. Protein product: CASSLEGTGSQNIQYF.

This clone has only one observation. This chain joins TRBV6-5 and TRBJ2-5; D gene ambiguous. Germline CDR1 reads MNHEY; CDR2 reads SVGAGI. The CDR3 spans 14 residues. The V and J ends lost 2 bases and 2 bases respectively, with 9 bases between them. The CDR3 spells CASSYLVQQETQYF. The CDR3 DNA follows: TGTGCCAGCAGTTACCTAGTCCAGCAAGAGACCCAGTACTTC.

V usage is TRBV19 and J usage is TRBJ2-2; a weak D match, TRBD1 (8 bases). This CDR3 has 15 amino acids. V lost 4 bases and J 9 bases, leaving 18 bases between the germline ends. Germline CDR1 reads LNHDA; CDR2 reads SQIVND (reference sequence). The CDR3 DNA reads TGTGCCAGTAGTACTAGACAGGGGAGGGACCGGGAGCTGTTTTTT. Protein product: CASSTRQGRDRELFF.

This chain links TRBV7-9 with TRBJ2-5; D is uncertain. The CDR3 extends over 14 amino acids. V was shortened by 0 bases and J by 0 bases, with 5 bases between the two germline ends. Germline CDR1 is SEHNR and CDR2 is FQNEAQ (reference sequence). The CDR3 loop is CASSLAQYQETQYF. For the CDR3, the DNA is TGTGCCAGCAGCTTAGCTCAGTACCAAGAGACCCAGTACTTC.

The rearrangement joins TRBV7-9 to TRBJ1-2; D possibly corresponds to TRBD1 (5 bases). Germline V gene data show CDR1 as SEHNR and CDR2 as FQNEAQ (reference sequence). Trimming took 2 bases from V and 8 from J, leaving 12 bases between them. The CDR3 extends over 13 amino acids. CDR3 sequence (DNA): TGTGCCAGCAGCTTACAGGGTCAAACCGGCTACACCTTC. It translates to CASSLQGQTGYTF.

The chain recombines TRBV7-8 with TRBJ1-3; D might be TRBD1 (6 bases). This CDR3 contains 16 residues. Germline V gene data show CDR1 as SGHVS and CDR2 as FQNEAQ. V lost 1 base to trimming and J lost 4 bases, with 14 bases between them. The CDR3 loop is CASSLVEQGLGNTIYF. CDR3 sequence (DNA): TGTGCCAGCAGCTTAGTCGAACAGGGTTTGGGAAACACCATATATTTT. The full variable domain, completed using reference TRBV7-8 and TRBJ1-3, is GAGVSQSPRYKVAKRGQDVALRCDPISGHVSLFWYQQALGQGPEFLTYFQNEAQLDKSGLPSDRFFAERPEGSVSTLKIQRTQQEDSAVYLCASSLVEQGLGNTIYFGEGSWLTVV.

J is TRBJ2-7 and V is TRBV18; 11 bases agree with TRBD1. Germline loops: CDR1 KGHSH, CDR2 LQKENI. The CDR3 contains 16 residues. Trimming removed 4 bases from V and 0 bases from J; junction bases left unmatched: 5. The CDR3 DNA is TGTGCCAGCTCACGATCCGGGACAGGGGGCTCCTACGAGCAGTACTTC. It is translated as CASSRSGTGGSYEQYF.

This clone was counted a single time. The chain recombines TRBV2 with TRBJ1-2; possible D gene TRBD1, 6 bases. V lost 6 bases to trimming and J lost 3 bases, with 11 bases between them. The CDR3 covers 13 residues. CDR1 and CDR2 from the germline V gene are SNHLY and FYNNEI. CDR3 in amino acids: CASRDSSYYGYTF. The CDR3 DNA reads TGTGCCAGCAGGGACAGTTCCTACTATGGCTACACCTTC.